The next 21 T cell receptor beta chains were all read from a single sample in a study of blood T cell repertoires in COVID-19. Measured with immunoSEQ multiplex PCR; TCRdb has only the in-frame clones, and not every one. The data contain 200,000 to 250,000 clones, around four fifths of them seen just once; the ten biggest clones take up about 4.8%. The specimen sequenced was PBMCs or T cells enriched from blood (not recorded which). The source is a woman between 50 and 59 years old who had been exposed to COVID-19.

The chain combines TRBV5-4 with TRBJ1-3, with 8 bases that match TRBD1. Looked up from germline, CDR1 is SGHNT and CDR2 is YYREEE (reference sequence). V was clipped by 3 bases and J by 5 bases; unmatched bases: 7. The CDR3 is made up of 15 amino acids. Here the CDR3 reads CASSSTTGARNTIYF. The CDR3 DNA is TGTGCCAGCAGCTCGACGACAGGGGCCCGAAACACCATATATTTT.

V is TRBV28 and J is TRBJ1-1, with D unresolved. With 3 bases removed from V and 1 base from J, the gap between germline ends came to 9 bases. Germline values: CDR1 MDHEN, CDR2 SYDVKM. The CDR3 has 14 amino acids. CDR3 nucleotide sequence: TGTGCCAGCAGTTTTACGGTTGGGAACACTGAAGCTTTCTTT. It specifies CASSFTVGNTEAFF.

This chain connects TRBV19 to TRBJ2-2; TRBD1 agrees at 10 bases. The germline gives CDR1 LNHDA, CDR2 SQIVND (reference sequence). The CDR3 loop spans 17 amino acids. The J segment lost 7 bases and the V segment lost 2 bases, leaving 10 bases of the junction unmatched. The DNA for the CDR3 is TGTGCCAGTAGTATAACTAGGGGACAGGGGTTGGTCGGGGAGCTGTTTTTT. Residues: CASSITRGQGLVGELFF.

V and J are TRBV29-1 and TRBJ1-2, with 7 bases that match TRBD1. The CDR3 is made up of 14 amino acids. J was trimmed by 5 bases and V by 7 bases; bases with no gene match: 13. Per germline, CDR1 SQVTM and CDR2 ANQGSEA. Here the CDR3 reads CSASAGTDSYGYTF. CDR3 coding DNA: TGCAGCGCCTCAGCCGGGACAGACAGTTATGGCTACACCTTC.

This chain uses TRBV29-1 with TRBJ1-1; D is possibly TRBD1 (5 bases). Trimming took off 8 bases at V and 1 base at J, with 11 bases between the two ends. Germline V lookup: CDR1 SQVTM, CDR2 ANQGSEA. This CDR3 has 12 residues. In DNA form, the CDR3 reads TGCAGCACGGGACTGCCGAACACTGAAGCTTTCTTT. Amino acid sequence: CSTGLPNTEAFF.

The chain joins TRBV19 to TRBJ1-1, with a tentative D call TRBD1 (5 bases). Germline values: CDR1 LNHDA, CDR2 SQIVND (reference sequence). V lost 7 bases and J lost 10, with 19 bases in between. The CDR3 is 13 residues long. The CDR3 protein is CASISVGGRRAFF. CDR3 nucleotides: TGTGCCAGTATCTCAGTCGGGGGGAGAAGAGCTTTCTTT.

The chain uses TRBV27 and TRBJ1-2; D unresolved. V lost 2 bases and J 8 bases, leaving 12 bases between the germline ends. CDR1 and CDR2 (germline): MNHEY, SMNVEV (reference sequence). The CDR3 is made up of 13 amino acids. The CDR3 DNA is TGTGCCAGCAGTTTAAAGGGAGGGAACGGCTACACCTTC. Translating it yields CASSLKGGNGYTF.

J is TRBJ1-1 and V is TRBV2; D uncertain. V lost 6 bases and J lost 7, with 12 bases in between. Germline-derived CDR1 and CDR2 are SNHLY and FYNNEI. This CDR3 contains 12 residues. CDR3 sequence reads: CASRRDLGEAFF. The CDR3 nucleotides read TGTGCCAGCAGGCGGGATTTGGGTGAAGCTTTCTTT. Variable domain in full (rest from reference TRBV2 and TRBJ1-1): EPEVTQTPSHQVTQMGQEVILRCVPISNHLYFYWYRQILGQKVEFLVSFYNNEISEKSEIFDDQFSVERPDGSNFTLKIRSTKLEDSAMYFCASRRDLGEAFFGQGTRLTVV.

J is TRBJ1-1 and V is TRBV3-1 (or the pseudogene TRBV3-2), with 7 positions matching TRBD1. The V gene end was trimmed by 1 base and the J gene end by 7 bases; junction bases not matched to a gene: 18. Germline V gene lookup returns CDR1 LGHDT and CDR2 YNNKEL (reference sequence). CDR3 length: 18 residues. The CDR3 loop reads CASSQGPGQMTPHGEAFF. Written as DNA, the CDR3 is TGTGCCAGCAGCCAAGGGCCGGGACAGATGACCCCCCACGGTGAAGCTTTCTTT.

The chain has TRBV18 and TRBJ1-3, with 7 bases fitting TRBD1. The ends lost 3 bases at V and 2 bases at J; junction bases unmatched: 7. The CDR3 is 16 amino acids. The germline CDR1 and CDR2 sequences are KGHSH and LQKENI. CDR3: CASSPSETGPGNTIYF. Written as DNA, the CDR3 is TGTGCCAGCTCACCTTCCGAGACAGGGCCTGGAAACACCATATATTTT.

In this sample, this clone turned up once. The V gene is TRBV7-3, the J gene TRBJ2-3; D gene uncertain. V lost 5 bases and J lost 2, with 11 bases in between. The CDR3 runs 14 residues. The germline gives CDR1 SGHTA, CDR2 FQGTGA. This chain's CDR3 is CASSPTTLTDTQYF. CDR3 DNA: TGTGCCAGCAGCCCTACTACCCTCACAGATACGCAGTATTTT. The entire variable domain, with the rest obtained from reference TRBV7-3 and TRBJ2-3, is as follows: GAGVSQTPSNKVTEKGKYVELRCDPISGHTALYWYRQSLGQGPEFLIYFQGTGAADDSGLPNDRFFAVRPEGSVSTLKIQRTERGDSAVYLCASSPTTLTDTQYFGPGTRLTVL.

The genes are TRBV10-2 and TRBJ1-1; no clear D. The CDR3 has 14 amino acids. The V gene lost 9 bases and the J gene lost 1 base, with 15 bases spanning the gap. CDR1 and CDR2 (germline): WSHSY, SAAADI. The CDR3 DNA reads as TGCGCCAGTAAAGAGACACCATCGAACACTGAAGCTTTCTTT. This sequence encodes CASKETPSNTEAFF.

This clone appeared a few times. The rearrangement uses TRBV11-2 and TRBJ1-3; D may be TRBD1 (5 bases). This CDR3 contains 13 residues. CDR1 is SGHAT and CDR2 is FQNNGV in the germline V gene. Trimming stripped 5 bases from V and 7 bases from J, with 12 bases between. Here the CDR3 reads CASSTRVRNTIYF. For the CDR3, the DNA is TGTGCCAGCAGCACCAGGGTGAGGAACACCATATATTTT.

The J gene is TRBJ1-1, the V gene TRBV12-3 or TRBV12-4; weak D call: TRBD1 (5 bases). There are 12 residues in the CDR3. Trimming took off 4 bases at V and 6 bases at J, with 9 bases between the two ends. Written as DNA, the CDR3 is TGTGCCAGCAGTTGGGGGACTGCTGAAGCTTTCTTT. This translates into CASSWGTAEAFF.

The chain has TRBV28 and TRBJ2-3; no firm D call. This CDR3 has 12 residues. Looked up from germline, CDR1 is MDHEN and CDR2 is SYDVKM. The germline V and J ends were trimmed by 2 bases and 3 bases, with 3 bases remaining between them. In nucleotides, the CDR3 is TGTGCCAGCAGTTTACGGACAGATACGCAGTATTTT. It encodes CASSLRTDTQYF.

The rearrangement joins TRBV14 to TRBJ2-5; D is uncertain. Trimming took 1 base from V and 5 from J, leaving 8 bases between them. The CDR3 is 13 amino acids. Germline assignment: CDR1 SGHDN and CDR2 FVKESK. The CDR3 DNA follows: TGTGCCAGCAGCCAAGTGAGGCAGGAGACCCAGTACTTC. Translation gives CASSQVRQETQYF.

The chain uses TRBV6-5 and TRBJ2-5; 10 nucleotides line up with TRBD2. J was trimmed by 5 bases and V by 6 bases; bases with no gene match: 6. The CDR3 totals 14 residues. Germline-derived CDR1 and CDR2 are MNHEY and SVGAGI. The CDR3 DNA follows: TGTGCCAGCAGAGGTAGCGGGGGGTTGGAGACCCAGTACTTC. This gives the protein CASRGSGGLETQYF.

The chain has TRBV19 and TRBJ1-1; 8 positions agree with TRBD1. In germline, CDR1 is LNHDA, CDR2 SQIVND (reference sequence). This CDR3 spans 16 amino acids. V dropped 7 bases and J dropped 0; count of bases not matched to a gene: 10. In DNA form, the CDR3 reads TGTGCCAGTACCTTGATCACAGGGGGATTGAACACTGAAGCTTTCTTT. It encodes CASTLITGGLNTEAFF.

This chain uses TRBV6-2 or TRBV6-3 with TRBJ1-6; tentatively, D is TRBD1 (6 bases). The CDR3 spans 16 residues. V lost 4 bases and J 6 bases, leaving 16 bases between the germline ends. The V gene's germline CDR1 is MNHEY and CDR2 SVGEGT. CDR3 sequence: CASSSQTGTSNSPLHF. CDR3 sequence (DNA): TGTGCCAGCAGTTCTCAAACCGGGACAAGTAATTCACCCCTCCACTTT.

This sequence joins TRBV9 and TRBJ1-6; D is unclear. The V end was cut by 0 bases, the J end by 10 bases, with 8 bases between. Germline V gives CDR1 SGDLS, CDR2 YYNGEE. This CDR3 is built from 13 residues. CDR3 residues: CASSVADWSPLHF. Here the CDR3 DNA reads TGTGCCAGCAGCGTAGCAGACTGGTCACCCCTCCACTTT. The full variable domain, in which reference TRBV9 and TRBJ1-6 provide the parts outside the CDR3, is DSGVTQTPKHLITATGQRVTLRCSPRSGDLSVYWYQQSLDQGLQFLIQYYNGEERAKGNILERFSAQQFPDLHSELNLSSLELGDSALYFCASSVADWSPLHFGNGTRLTVT.

The genes are TRBV24-1 and TRBJ2-5; no firm D call. The length of the CDR3 is 12 residues. The germline V gene has CDR1 KGHDR and CDR2 SFDVKD. V was clipped by 4 bases and J by 7 bases, with 9 bases between them. The CDR3 DNA reads TGTGCCACCAGTGACGGTAGTGGGACCCAGTACTTC. Amino acids: CATSDGSGTQYF.